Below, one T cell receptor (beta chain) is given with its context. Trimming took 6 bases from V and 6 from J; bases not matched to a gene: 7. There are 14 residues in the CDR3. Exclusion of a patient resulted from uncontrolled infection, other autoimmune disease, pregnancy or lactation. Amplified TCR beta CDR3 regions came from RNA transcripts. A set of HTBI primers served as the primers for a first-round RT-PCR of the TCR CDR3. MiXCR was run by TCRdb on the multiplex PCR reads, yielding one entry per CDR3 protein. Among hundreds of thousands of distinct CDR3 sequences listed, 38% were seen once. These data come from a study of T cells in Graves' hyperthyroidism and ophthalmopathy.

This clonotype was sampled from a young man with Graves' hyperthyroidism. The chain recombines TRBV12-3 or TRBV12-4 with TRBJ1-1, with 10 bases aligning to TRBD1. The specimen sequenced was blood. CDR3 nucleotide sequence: TGTGCCAGCAGCCCGACAGGGGGCATCGCTGAAGCTTTCTTT. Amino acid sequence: CASSPTGGIAEAFF.